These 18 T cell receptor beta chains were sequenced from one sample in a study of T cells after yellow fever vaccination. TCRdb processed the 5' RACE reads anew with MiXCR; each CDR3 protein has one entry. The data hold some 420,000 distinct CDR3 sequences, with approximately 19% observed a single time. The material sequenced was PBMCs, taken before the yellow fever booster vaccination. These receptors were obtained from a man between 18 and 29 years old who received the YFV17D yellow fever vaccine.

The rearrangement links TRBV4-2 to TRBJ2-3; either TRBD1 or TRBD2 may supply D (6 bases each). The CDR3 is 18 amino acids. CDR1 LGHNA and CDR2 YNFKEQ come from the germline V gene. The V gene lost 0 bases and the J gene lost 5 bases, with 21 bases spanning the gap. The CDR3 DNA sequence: TGTGCCAGCAGCCAAGATATACGGGGGCCTTCCTGGATAGATACGCAGTATTTT. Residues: CASSQDIRGPSWIDTQYF.

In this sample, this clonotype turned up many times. The CDR3 bases are TGTGCCAGCAGCTCGGGACCCACTCAAGAGACCCAGTACTTC. Encoded protein: CASSSGPTQETQYF. The V call is TRBV7-6, the J call TRBJ2-5; D assignment may be TRBD1 or TRBD2 (5 bases each). The CDR3 covers 14 residues. V lost 4 bases and J lost 2, with 11 bases in between. CDR1 SGHVS and CDR2 FNYEAQ come from the germline V gene.

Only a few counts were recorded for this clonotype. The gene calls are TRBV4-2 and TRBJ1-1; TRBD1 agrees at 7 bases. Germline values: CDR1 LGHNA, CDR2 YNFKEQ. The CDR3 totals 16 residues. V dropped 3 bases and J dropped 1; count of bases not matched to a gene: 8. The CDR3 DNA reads TGTGCCAGCAGCCATCTGGGGACAGACTCGAACACTGAAGCTTTCTTT. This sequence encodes CASSHLGTDSNTEAFF.

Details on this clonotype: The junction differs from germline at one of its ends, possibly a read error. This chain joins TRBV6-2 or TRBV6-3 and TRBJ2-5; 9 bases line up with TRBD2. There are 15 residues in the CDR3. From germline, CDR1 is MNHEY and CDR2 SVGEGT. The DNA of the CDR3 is TGTGCCAGCAGCCCCCTAGCGGGGCCAGGGGAGACCCAGAACTTC. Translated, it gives CASSPLAGPGETQNF.

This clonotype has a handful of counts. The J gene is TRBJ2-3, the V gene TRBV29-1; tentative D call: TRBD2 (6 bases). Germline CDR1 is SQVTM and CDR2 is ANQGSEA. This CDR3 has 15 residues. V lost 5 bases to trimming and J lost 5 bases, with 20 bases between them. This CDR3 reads CSVPSRRGGGDTQYF. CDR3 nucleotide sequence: TGCAGCGTTCCGTCGAGGAGGGGAGGCGGAGATACGCAGTATTTT.

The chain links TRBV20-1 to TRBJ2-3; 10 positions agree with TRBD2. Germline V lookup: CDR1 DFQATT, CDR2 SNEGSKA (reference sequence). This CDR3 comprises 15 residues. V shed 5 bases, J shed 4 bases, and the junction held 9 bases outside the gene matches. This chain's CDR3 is CSALGSSGGPDTQYF. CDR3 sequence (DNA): TGCAGTGCTCTTGGGTCTAGCGGGGGACCAGATACGCAGTATTTT.

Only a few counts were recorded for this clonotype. The CDR3 sequence is CASRTEKLFF. The DNA for the CDR3 is TGTGCCAGCAGAACGGAAAAACTGTTTTTT. This chain uses TRBV5-4 with TRBJ1-4; D gene uncertain. V dropped 5 bases and J dropped 8 bases, with 4 bases sitting between them. The CDR3 covers 10 residues. CDR1 is SGHNT, CDR2 YYREEE, per germline (reference sequence).

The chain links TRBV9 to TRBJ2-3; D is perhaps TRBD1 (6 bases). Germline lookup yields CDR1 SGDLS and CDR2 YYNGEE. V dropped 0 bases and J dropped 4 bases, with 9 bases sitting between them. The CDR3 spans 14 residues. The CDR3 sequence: CASSVAGEADTQYF. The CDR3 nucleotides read TGTGCCAGCAGCGTAGCAGGGGAAGCAGATACGCAGTATTTT.

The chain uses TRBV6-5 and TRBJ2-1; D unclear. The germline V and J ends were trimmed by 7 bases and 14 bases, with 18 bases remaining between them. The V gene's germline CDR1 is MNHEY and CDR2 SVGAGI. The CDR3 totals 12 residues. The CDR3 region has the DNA TGTGCCAGCACCACAATAAGAGGTGGGGAGTTCTTC. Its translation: CASTTIRGGEFF.

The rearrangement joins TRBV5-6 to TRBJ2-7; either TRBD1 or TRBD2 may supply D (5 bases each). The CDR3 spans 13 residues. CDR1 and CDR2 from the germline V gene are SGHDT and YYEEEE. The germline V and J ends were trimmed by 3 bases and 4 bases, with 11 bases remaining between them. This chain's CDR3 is CASSWAGTYEQYV. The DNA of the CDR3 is TGTGCCAGCAGCTGGGCTGGGACGTACGAGCAGTACGTC.

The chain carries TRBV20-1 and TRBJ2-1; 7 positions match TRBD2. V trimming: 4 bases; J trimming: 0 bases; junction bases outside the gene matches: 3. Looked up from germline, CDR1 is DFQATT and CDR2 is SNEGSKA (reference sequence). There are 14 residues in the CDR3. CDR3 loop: CSAISGGSYNEQFF. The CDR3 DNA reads TGCAGTGCTATCTCGGGGGGCTCCTACAATGAGCAGTTCTTC.

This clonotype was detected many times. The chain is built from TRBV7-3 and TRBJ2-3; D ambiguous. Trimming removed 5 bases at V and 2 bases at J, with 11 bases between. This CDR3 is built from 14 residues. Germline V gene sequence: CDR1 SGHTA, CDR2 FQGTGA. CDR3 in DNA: TGTGCCAGCAGCCCCCGCGACTTCACAGATACGCAGTATTTT. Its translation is CASSPRDFTDTQYF. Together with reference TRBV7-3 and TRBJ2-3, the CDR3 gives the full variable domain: GAGVSQTPSNKVTEKGKYVELRCDPISGHTALYWYRQSLGQGPEFLIYFQGTGAADDSGLPNDRFFAVRPEGSVSTLKIQRTERGDSAVYLCASSPRDFTDTQYFGPGTRLTVL.

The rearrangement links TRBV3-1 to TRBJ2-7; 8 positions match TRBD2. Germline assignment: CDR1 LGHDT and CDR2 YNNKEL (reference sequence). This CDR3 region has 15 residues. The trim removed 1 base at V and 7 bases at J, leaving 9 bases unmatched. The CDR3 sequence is CASSQVPGGGSEQYV. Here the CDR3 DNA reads TGTGCCAGCAGCCAAGTCCCGGGGGGGGGCTCTGAGCAGTACGTC.

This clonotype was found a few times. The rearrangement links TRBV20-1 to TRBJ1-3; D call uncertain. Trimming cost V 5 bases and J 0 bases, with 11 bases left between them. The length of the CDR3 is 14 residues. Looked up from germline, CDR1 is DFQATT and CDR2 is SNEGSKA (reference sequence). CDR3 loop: CSAEDVNSGNTIYF. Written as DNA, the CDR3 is TGCAGTGCTGAGGACGTTAACTCTGGAAACACCATATATTTT.

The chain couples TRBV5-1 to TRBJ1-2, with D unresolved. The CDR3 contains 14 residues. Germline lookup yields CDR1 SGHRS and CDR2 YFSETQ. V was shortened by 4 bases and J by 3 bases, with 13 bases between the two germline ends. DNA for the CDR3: TGCGCCAGCAGCCCCCCTCTCGCAGACTATGGCTACACCTTC. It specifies CASSPPLADYGYTF.

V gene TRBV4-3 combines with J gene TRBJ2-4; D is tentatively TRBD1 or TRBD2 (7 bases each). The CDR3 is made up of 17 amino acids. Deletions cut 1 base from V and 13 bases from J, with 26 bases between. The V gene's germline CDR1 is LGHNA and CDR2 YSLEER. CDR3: CASSQVSEGGGPPPQYF. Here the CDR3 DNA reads TGCGCCAGCAGCCAAGTATCCGAGGGAGGGGGCCCACCACCACAGTACTTC.

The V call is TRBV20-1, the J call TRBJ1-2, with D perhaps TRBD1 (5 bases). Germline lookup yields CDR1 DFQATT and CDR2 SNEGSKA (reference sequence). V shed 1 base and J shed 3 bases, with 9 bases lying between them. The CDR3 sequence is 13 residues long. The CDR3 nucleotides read TGCAGTGCTAGAGCTTTGGGGGACTATGGCTACACCTTC. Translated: CSARALGDYGYTF.

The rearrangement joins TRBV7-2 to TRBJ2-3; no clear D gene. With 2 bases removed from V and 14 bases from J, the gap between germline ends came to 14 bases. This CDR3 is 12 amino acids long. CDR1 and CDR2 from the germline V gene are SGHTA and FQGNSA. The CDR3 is CASSLYMGQRYF. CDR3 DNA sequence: TGTGCCAGCAGCTTATATATGGGCCAGCGGTATTTT.